Below, 9 T cell receptor beta chains from the same sample are listed, as sequenced in a study of graft-versus-host responses after intestinal transplantation. Clones were read by immunoSEQ multiplex PCR, and TCRdb kept only the in-frame ones, dropping some. Altogether about 86,000 clones are present, less than 90% being singletons, with the ten largest covering more than 0.25%. These receptors have no identified antigens. The sample in question was unstimulated CD4+ T cells sorted from spleen or lymph node cells, obtained before transplant. The receptors shown here come from a human donor who was the organ donor for an intestinal transplant.

In the case of this clone: The junction does not match germline at one end; this may be a read error. The sample holds other DNA sequences that translate to the same CDR3. This chain uses TRBV7-3 with TRBJ2-3; 13 bases are shared with TRBD2. Germline values: CDR1 SGHTA, CDR2 FQGTGA. The CDR3 consists of 16 residues. Written as DNA, the CDR3 is TGTGCCAGCAGCCCCCGACTAGCGGGAGGCACGGATACGCAGTATTTT. This codes for CASSPRLAGGTDTQYF.

The DNA of the CDR3 is TGTGCCAGCAGCTTAGCCGAGGGAACTGAAGCTTTCTTT. This gives the protein CASSLAEGTEAFF. V is TRBV7-2 and J is TRBJ1-1; D is ambiguous. This CDR3 is 13 amino acids long. Germline CDR1 reads SGHTA; CDR2 reads FQGNSA. Trimming cost V 0 bases and J 5 bases, with 7 bases left between them.

The chain uses TRBV29-1 and TRBJ1-2; 8 positions match TRBD1. Germline CDR1 is SQVTM and CDR2 is ANQGSEA. Trimming removed 7 bases from V and 8 bases from J; junction bases left unmatched: 18. The CDR3 is made up of 15 amino acids. CDR3 region: CSASLPAGGGRGYTF. CDR3 nucleotide sequence: TGCAGCGCCTCTCTTCCGGCAGGGGGCGGTAGGGGCTACACCTTC.

The chain employs TRBV4-1 and TRBJ2-7; 14 bases are a match to TRBD2. V lost 3 bases to trimming and J lost 3 bases; unmatched junction nucleotides: 4. The length of the CDR3 is 16 residues. Germline CDR1 reads MGHRA; CDR2 reads YSYEKL. The CDR3 DNA is TGCGCCAGCAGCCAGCCAGGACTAGCGGGAGGCTACGAGCAGTACTTC. It is translated as CASSQPGLAGGYEQYF.

V is TRBV5-4 and J is TRBJ2-1; tentatively, D is TRBD2 (5 bases). CDR1 SGHNT and CDR2 YYREEE come from the germline V gene (reference sequence). The CDR3 extends over 13 amino acids. The V end was cut by 0 bases, the J end by 8 bases, with 9 bases between. The CDR3 loop is CASSLVSEDEQFF. Here the CDR3 DNA reads TGTGCCAGCAGCTTGGTGTCGGAGGATGAGCAGTTCTTC.

The gene calls are TRBV7-3 and TRBJ1-4; D is perhaps TRBD1 (5 bases). Germline CDR1 and CDR2: SGHTA and FQGTGA. Trimming pared 4 bases from V and 8 bases from J, leaving 20 bases between. The CDR3 is 16 residues long. CDR3 sequence reads: CASSSGGGQGGEKLFF. The CDR3 nucleotides read TGTGCCAGCAGCTCCGGCGGTGGGCAGGGAGGGGAAAAACTGTTTTTT.

This sequence joins TRBV4-1 and TRBJ2-5, with 8 bases identical to TRBD2. After removal of 8 bases from V and 5 bases from J, the junction contained 4 bases not matched to a gene. CDR3 size: 12 residues. Germline values: CDR1 MGHRA, CDR2 YSYEKL. The CDR3 sequence: CASGPGGETQYF. The CDR3, as DNA: TGCGCCAGCGGGCCGGGGGGGGAGACCCAGTACTTC.

The rearrangement uses TRBV6-6 and TRBJ2-7, with TRBD2 as a possible D gene (6 bases). Germline CDR1 and CDR2: MNHNY and SVGAGI (reference sequence). The CDR3 sequence is 15 residues long. Trimming removed 2 bases from V and 4 bases from J, with 15 bases in between. CDR3: CASSYRLAGGYEQYF. The CDR3 region has the DNA TGTGCCAGCAGTTACCGGCTAGCCGGGGGATACGAGCAGTACTTC.

The chain has TRBV18 and TRBJ2-3; 7 bases line up with TRBD1. V trimming: 2 bases; J trimming: 2 bases; junction bases outside the gene matches: 4. Germline V gives CDR1 KGHSH, CDR2 LQKENI. The CDR3 sequence is 15 residues long. This chain's CDR3 is CASSPDQGVTDTQYF. The DNA of the CDR3 is TGTGCCAGCTCACCAGATCAGGGGGTCACAGATACGCAGTATTTT.